This T cell receptor beta chain is drawn from a study of T cell repertoires in cytomegalovirus infection. Study-wide background: Public TCR beta signature analysis indicated the presence of both CMV infection and matching HLA type.

Germline CDR1 and CDR2: MGHRA and YSYEKL. Trimming took 1 base from V and 8 from J; bases not matched to a gene: 3. CDR3 length equals 14 residues. General study findings and limits: Of the TCR beta families, the public ones yielded a cumulative frequency that identified carriers of CMV plus the relevant HLA. The ex vivo response showed dominance by HLA-C-restricted CMV-specific TCR beta clonotypes.

In TCRdb, the reads were re-called with MiXCR into one record per CDR3 protein. The sample shows about 740,000 distinct CDR3 sequences, 35% of them seen only once. This clonotype was found a few times. No antigen is known for it. Input material: PBMCs. The receptor's source is a human donor in good health (CMV status not recorded). Some clones in this sample may be carry-over from other donors' samples. The V and J genes are TRBV4-1 and TRBJ2-2; TRBD1 matches 8 bases. In nucleotides, the CDR3 is TGCGCCAGCAGCCAAGCAGGGGGCAGGGGGGAGCTGTTTTTT. Protein: CASSQAGGRGELFF.